This T cell receptor (beta chain) was identified during a study of blood T cell repertoires in COVID-19. For the study at large: COVID-19 samples, acute and convalescent, were from the United States, Italy and Spain.

CDR1 and CDR2 (germline): GTSNPN, SVGIG (reference sequence). V shed 7 bases and J shed 2 bases, with 17 bases lying between them. The CDR3 contains 14 residues. Original methodology: Amplifying reference gene primers gave estimates of nucleated cell counts. Using immunoSEQ multiplex PCR, the repertoire was profiled, and TCRdb retains in-frame clones only, with some absent. The V and J calls and clone size were taken over from that table, and D and trimming were inferred from the DNA. Of under 250,000 clones in the sample, 75% to 85% are singletons; the top ten hold roughly 13%. This chain links TRBV30 with TRBJ2-5, with TRBD2 as a possible D gene (5 bases). The source material was peripheral blood. The TCR sequence derives from a human donor in a cohort sampled during active COVID-19. This CDR3 reads CALDLGMGQETQYF. CDR3 nucleotide sequence: TGTGCCTTGGACTTGGGGATGGGGCAAGAGACCCAGTACTTC.